This T cell receptor (beta chain) came from a study of shared clonotypes between healthy human individuals. The repertoire was sequenced with immunoSEQ multiplex PCR; TCRdb's copy has only in-frame clones and lacks some. The data show around 1.5 million clones, with 95% to 99% seen just once and about 0.45% held by the top ten. As for this clone: What it binds is unknown. Other DNA sequences of this sample code for an identical CDR3.

General observations from the study: On the whole, naive subsets had larger estimated richness than memory subsets had.

All donors were healthy HIV-negative adults lacking recent acute infections or vaccinations. The authors divided CD4+ cells into CD45RA+ naive and CD45RA-negative memory subsets. Sequenced input: naive CD4+ T cells sorted from blood. This sample's subset: CD45RA+ positively selected. The receptor comes from a man aged 25-45 years in good health.

CDR3 DNA sequence: TGTGCCAGCTCACCAACGGGACAGGGACACGGCTACACCTTC. The encoded protein is CASSPTGQGHGYTF. V is TRBV18 and J is TRBJ1-2, with TRBD1 identical over 9 bases. CDR1 and CDR2 (germline): KGHSH, LQKENI. After removal of 2 bases from V and 8 bases from J, the junction contained 6 bases not matched to a gene. The CDR3 totals 14 residues.